This T cell receptor (beta chain) came from a study of regulatory T cells in long-lasting Graves disease. Points from the study as a whole: With a small sample size, accuracy may have been reduced.

Arm-PCR of CDR3 regions and iRepertoire HTBI primers were the basis on which TCR beta libraries were built. A single record per CDR3 protein comes from TCRdb applying MiXCR to the multiplex PCR reads. Of hundreds of thousands of distinct CDR3 sequences detected, about a sixth appear once; the ten largest clones hold 30%. Time point: newly diagnosed GD, antithyroid drugs for less than 3 months. Researchers made the TCR library from RNA that was extracted from PBMCs. This clonotype occurred many times. What it recognizes is unknown. The germline CDR1 and CDR2 sequences are MNHEY and SMNVEV (reference sequence). The ends were cut back, 4 bases at V and 12 bases at J, with 16 bases in the middle. The CDR3 is made up of 13 amino acids. The same sample was also studied in work on T cells in Graves' hyperthyroidism and ophthalmopathy. Turning to that study: Separating ophthalmopathy from stable hyperthyroidism was achieved by a 13 V-J model.

V usage is TRBV27 and J usage is TRBJ2-1; a possible D gene is TRBD2 (5 bases). This TCR was recovered from a man in his forties with Graves disease. The input for sequencing was peripheral blood mononuclear cells (PBMCs), taken at new diagnosis, from a patient treated with antithyroid drugs. The CDR3 DNA reads as TGTGCCAGCAGTTCTCCCGGGAACGGGTTGCAGTTCTTC. As protein: CASSSPGNGLQFF.